Described below is a single TCR beta chain sequence and its context. This CDR3 has 13 amino acids. CDR1 SGDLS and CDR2 YYNGEE come from the germline V gene. V lost 5 bases, J lost 3 bases, and 4 bases stayed unmatched. This entry belongs to a study of blood T cell repertoires in COVID-19. Study in general: Both acute and convalescent COVID-19 samples were obtained from the United States, Italy and Spain. PBMCs, B-cell-depleted T cells, or T cells provided the cDNA or gDNA that made up the material.

Original methodology: Researchers report that nucleated cell counts were estimated from reference gene primer amplification. The method was immunoSEQ multiplex PCR; TCRdb's version includes in-frame clones alone and lacks a portion of them. Clone size and V and J calls were adopted from that table, with D and trimming inferred from the DNA. The top ten hold more than 20% of the sample, which has around 200,000 clones, roughly 90% seen once. This rearrangement joins TRBV9 to TRBJ1-2; TRBD1 matches at 7 bases. Input material: peripheral blood. The receptor's source is a man between 65 and 85 years old with active or convalescent COVID-19. CDR3 region: CASSVGTDYGYTF. The CDR3 coding sequence is TGTGCCAGCAGTGTCGGGACAGACTATGGCTACACCTTC. The full variable domain, completed using reference TRBV9 and TRBJ1-2, is DSGVTQTPKHLITATGQRVTLRCSPRSGDLSVYWYQQSLDQGLQFLIQYYNGEERAKGNILERFSAQQFPDLHSELNLSSLELGDSALYFCASSVGTDYGYTFGSGTRLTVV.